Listed below are T cell receptor beta chains from one sample, sequenced in a study of blood T cells in healthy people across ages. TCRdb redid the calling of the 5' RACE reads with MiXCR, one entry per CDR3 protein. This sample has about 730,000 distinct CDR3 sequences, with roughly 41% found just once. The sample taken for sequencing was blood. Source of these receptors: a woman aged 55-75 years in good health. The CDR3 runs from the conserved cysteine through the conserved F or W. The D gene is left open where the match is weak. Clone sizes are given selectively: once, few, many, or a class where the clone is expanded.

abundance	v_gene	d_gene	j_gene	CDR3aa	CDR3nt
.	TRBV27	.	TRBJ2-7	CASSFKGAYEQYF	TGTGCCAGCAGTTTTAAGGGGGCCTACGAGCAGTACTTC
.	TRBV29-1	.	TRBJ2-5	CSVDSDRETQYF	TGCAGCGTTGACTCGGACAGAGAGACCCAGTACTTC
.	TRBV5-5	.	TRBJ1-5	CASSFRPIQDSNQPQHF	TGTGCCAGCAGCTTTCGGCCCATACAGGATAGCAATCAGCCCCAGCATTTT
.	TRBV5-1	TRBD2	TRBJ2-3	CASSPGLAETDTQYF	TGCGCCAGCAGCCCGGGACTAGCGGAAACAGATACGCAGTATTTT
many	TRBV29-1	.	TRBJ2-7	CAGSSSSYEQYF	TGCGCCGGGTCTTCTAGCTCCTACGAGCAGTACTTC
few	TRBV12-3/TRBV12-4	TRBD2	TRBJ2-7	CASSSGGRANEQYF	TGTGCCAGCAGTTCGGGCGGGAGGGCCAATGAGCAGTACTTC
.	TRBV14	.	TRBJ2-7	CASSQADWRLSSEQYF	TGTGCCAGCAGCCAGGCAGACTGGCGCCTTAGTTCCGAGCAGTACTTC
few	TRBV6-2/TRBV6-3	TRBD1	TRBJ2-2	CASSLTGYTGELFF	TGTGCCAGCAGTTTGACAGGGTACACCGGGGAGCTGTTTTTT
few	TRBV6-2/TRBV6-3	TRBD1	TRBJ2-5	CATTDRGPPQETQYF	TGTGCCACTACGGACAGGGGGCCACCCCAAGAGACCCAGTACTTC
.	TRBV6-2/TRBV6-3	TRBD1	TRBJ1-5	CASRQGWRLQPQHF	TGTGCCAGTAGACAGGGATGGCGATTACAGCCCCAGCATTTT
many	TRBV9	TRBD2	TRBJ2-1	CASSVASGGWANEQFF	TGTGCCAGCAGCGTAGCTTCGGGGGGGTGGGCCAATGAGCAGTTCTTC
.	TRBV13	.	TRBJ2-5	CASSLVGTRQETQYF	TGTGCCAGCAGCTTAGTAGGGACAAGACAAGAGACCCAGTACTTC
few	TRBV7-2	.	TRBJ2-3	CASSPRRGPDTQYF	TGTGCCAGCAGTCCACGACGGGGGCCAGATACGCAGTATTTT
.	TRBV10-3	TRBD2	TRBJ2-7	CAIRASGISYEQYF	TGTGCCATCAGGGCTAGCGGGATCTCCTACGAGCAGTACTTC
.	TRBV6-6	TRBD1	TRBJ1-5	CASSYSGQGRSNQPQHF	TGTGCCAGCAGTTACTCGGGACAGGGTAGGAGCAATCAGCCCCAGCATTTT
.	TRBV12-3/TRBV12-4	.	TRBJ2-7	CASSLGLSPSYEQYF	TGTGCCAGCAGTTTAGGACTATCACCTTCCTACGAGCAGTACTTC
.	TRBV21-1	.	TRBJ1-2	CASSPRKDYGYTF	TGTGCCAGCAGCCCCCGTAAGGACTATGGCTACACCTTC
.	TRBV28	.	TRBJ1-5	CASSPHLDGNQPQHF	TGTGCCAGCAGCCCTCACCTGGACGGAAATCAGCCCCAGCATTTT
.	TRBV3-1	.	TRBJ1-2	CASSQEGAPQGGYTF	TGTGCCAGCAGCCAAGAGGGGGCCCCCCAGGGTGGCTACACCTTC
.	TRBV7-2	TRBD2	TRBJ2-1	CASSSTSRSSYNEQFF	TGTGCCAGCAGCTCGACTAGCAGGAGCTCCTACAATGAGCAGTTCTTC
.	TRBV9	TRBD1	TRBJ2-4	CASSVGDSLAKNIRYF	TGTGCCAGCAGCGTGGGGGACAGTCTAGCCAAAAACATTCGGTACTTC
.	TRBV5-5	.	TRBJ1-5	CASSGDHGNQPQHF	TGTGCCAGCAGCGGGGACCACGGTAATCAGCCCCAGCATTTT
many	TRBV29-1	.	TRBJ2-3	CSVDQGSNTDTQYF	TGCAGCGTTGATCAGGGGAGTAACACAGATACGCAGTATTTT
few	TRBV2	.	TRBJ2-3	CASSLAGQGLDTQYF	TGTGCCAGCAGTCTAGCGGGACAGGGTTTAGATACGCAGTATTTT
.	TRBV7-2	TRBD1	TRBJ1-2	CTKEEGAFDYTF	TGTACCAAGGAGGAGGGGGCTTTCGACTACACCTTC
.	TRBV20-1	.	TRBJ1-4	CSARVAGSRNEKLFF	TGCAGTGCTAGAGTGGCAGGGAGTCGCAATGAAAAACTGTTTTTT
.	TRBV12-3/TRBV12-4	TRBD1	TRBJ2-3	CASSRQGSTDTEYF	TGTGCCAGCAGCCGACAGGGAAGCACAGATACGGAGTATTTT
many	TRBV12-3/TRBV12-4	.	TRBJ2-1	CASSLMAYNEQFF	TGTGCCAGCAGTTTGATGGCCTACAATGAGCAGTTCTTC
.	TRBV3-1	.	TRBJ1-2	CASSQTPDRRSYGYTF	TGTGCCAGCAGCCAAACCCCCGACAGGCGGTCCTATGGCTACACCTTC
.	TRBV5-1	.	TRBJ2-7	CASSSPSGPYEQYF	TGCGCCAGCAGCTCCCCCAGCGGTCCCTACGAGCAGTACTTC
.	TRBV4-1	.	TRBJ2-7	CASSQDQPPYEQYF	TGCGCCAGCAGCCAAGATCAGCCCCCCTACGAGCAGTACTTC
few	TRBV20-1	TRBD2	TRBJ2-1	CSARDVMGLAVTRDEQFF	TGCAGTGCTAGAGACGTCATGGGACTAGCGGTAACACGGGATGAGCAGTTCTTC
few	TRBV12-3/TRBV12-4	.	TRBJ2-3	CASSLRGSTDTQYF	TGTGCCAGCAGTTTGAGGGGGAGCACAGATACGCAGTATTTT
few	TRBV9	TRBD1	TRBJ1-2	CASSELQGANGYTF	TGTGCCAGCAGCGAACTACAGGGGGCCAACGGCTACACCTTC
.	TRBV4-3	.	TRBJ2-5	CASSQFVSGLTTQETQYF	TGCGCCAGCAGCCAATTCGTCAGCGGACTAACGACTCAAGAGACCCAGTACTTC
.	TRBV6-5	.	TRBJ1-3	CASSYGGKGVKSSGNTIYF	TGTGCCAGCAGTTACGGCGGGAAGGGGGTAAAAAGCTCTGGAAATACCATATATTTT
once	TRBV10-3	.	TRBJ2-7	CAIRSRGAAYEQYF	TGTGCCATCAGAAGCAGGGGGGCCGCCTACGAGCAGTACTTC
few	TRBV28	.	TRBJ1-4	CASSPTGSSEKLFF	TGTGCCAGCAGCCCAACAGGGTCGAGTGAAAAACTGTTTTTT
few	TRBV10-1	.	TRBJ2-1	CASSDPKRSPREQFF	TGCGCCAGCAGTGACCCCAAGCGGTCTCCACGGGAGCAGTTCTTC
.	TRBV12-3/TRBV12-4	.	TRBJ1-2	CASSYGGGNYGYTF	TGTGCCAGCAGTTACGGGGGTGGTAACTATGGCTACACCTTC
few	TRBV3-1	.	TRBJ2-3	CASSQVLDPKDTQYF	TGTGCCAGCAGCCAAGTCCTAGATCCCAAGGATACGCAGTATTTT
few	TRBV6-5	.	TRBJ1-2	CASSFQGTSPGGYTF	TGTGCCAGCAGTTTCCAGGGGACTTCCCCCGGTGGCTACACCTTC
once	TRBV11-2	TRBD2	TRBJ2-5	CASSSKAGDEAQYF	TGTGCCAGCAGCTCCAAAGCGGGGGACGAGGCCCAGTACTTC
few	TRBV12-3/TRBV12-4	.	TRBJ2-1	CASSLNRPYNEQFF	TGTGCCAGCAGTTTAAACAGACCCTACAATGAGCAGTTCTTC
few	TRBV28	TRBD2	TRBJ2-1	CASSSGTSGAREQFF	TGTGCCAGCAGTTCCGGGACTAGCGGGGCTAGAGAGCAGTTCTTC
.	TRBV12-3/TRBV12-4	TRBD1	TRBJ1-1	CASSPRDRGTEAFF	TGTGCCAGCAGCCCTCGGGACAGGGGGACTGAAGCTTTCTTT
few	TRBV6-5	TRBD2	TRBJ2-7	CASRNEGLGVHEQYF	TGTGCCAGCAGAAATGAGGGACTAGGTGTCCACGAGCAGTACTTC
.	TRBV12-3/TRBV12-4	.	TRBJ2-7	CASSVRDGSYEQYF	TGTGCCAGCAGTGTTAGGGACGGATCTTACGAGCAGTACTTC
few	TRBV7-8	.	TRBJ1-1	CASSGDGPTEAFF	TGTGCCAGCAGCGGGGACGGTCCCACTGAAGCTTTCTTT
.	TRBV20-1	.	TRBJ2-2	CSAGGQPNTGELFF	TGCAGTGCTGGGGGACAACCGAACACCGGGGAGCTGTTTTTT
.	TRBV10-3	TRBD2	TRBJ2-1	CAISAFVVASGGGNEQFF	TGTGCCATCAGTGCCTTCGTCGTGGCTAGCGGGGGTGGCAATGAGCAGTTCTTC
.	TRBV20-1	TRBD1	TRBJ2-7	CSARDVGQAGIDEQYF	TGCAGTGCTAGAGATGTGGGACAGGCAGGTATCGACGAGCAGTACTTC